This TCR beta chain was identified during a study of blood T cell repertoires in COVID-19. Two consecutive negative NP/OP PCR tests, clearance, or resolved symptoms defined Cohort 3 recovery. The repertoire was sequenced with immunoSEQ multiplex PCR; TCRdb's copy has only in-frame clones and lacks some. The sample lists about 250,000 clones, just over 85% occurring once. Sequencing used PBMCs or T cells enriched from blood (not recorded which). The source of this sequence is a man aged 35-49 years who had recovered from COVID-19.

The CDR3 DNA is TGCGCCAGCAGCGAGGGACAGAATGCCTATGGCTACACCTTC. Protein sequence: CASSEGQNAYGYTF. J is TRBJ1-2 and V is TRBV5-1, with TRBD1 matching 7 bases. CDR1 SGHRS and CDR2 YFSETQ come from the germline V gene. The CDR3 covers 14 residues. V shed 4 bases and J 4 bases; nucleotides not matched to a gene: 7.